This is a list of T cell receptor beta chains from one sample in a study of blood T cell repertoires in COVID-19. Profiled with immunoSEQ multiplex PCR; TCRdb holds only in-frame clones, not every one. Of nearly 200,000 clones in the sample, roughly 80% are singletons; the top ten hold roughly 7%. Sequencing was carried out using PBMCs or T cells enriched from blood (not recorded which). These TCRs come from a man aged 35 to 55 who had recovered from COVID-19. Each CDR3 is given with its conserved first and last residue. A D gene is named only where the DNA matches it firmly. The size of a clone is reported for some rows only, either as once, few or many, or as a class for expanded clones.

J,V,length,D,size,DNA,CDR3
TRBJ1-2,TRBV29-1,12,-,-,TGCAGCGTTGGTTTGGGGGCATATGGCTACACCTTC,CSVGLGAYGYTF
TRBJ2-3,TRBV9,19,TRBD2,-,TGTGCCAGCAGACTAAGACTAGCGGGGGACCAAGTTAGCACAGATACGCAGTATTTT,CASRLRLAGDQVSTDTQYF
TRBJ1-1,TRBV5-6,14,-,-,TGTGCCAGCAGACTTGAAGCGTCAGGGATTGAAGCTTTCTTT,CASRLEASGIEAFF
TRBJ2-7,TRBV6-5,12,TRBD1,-,TGTGCCAGCAGAAAGGGGGCTTACGAGCAGTACTTC,CASRKGAYEQYF
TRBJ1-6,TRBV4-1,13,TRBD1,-,TGCGCCAGCAGGGACAGGGGGAACTCACCCCTCCACTTT,CASRDRGNSPLHF
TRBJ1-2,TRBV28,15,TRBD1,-,TGTGCCAGCAGTTGGGCAGGGGGGCAGGGCTATGGCTACACCTTC,CASSWAGGQGYGYTF
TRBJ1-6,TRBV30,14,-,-,TGTGCCTGGAGGACAGGACGAGATAATTCACCCCTCCACTTT,CAWRTGRDNSPLHF
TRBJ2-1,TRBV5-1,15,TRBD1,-,TGCGCCAGCAGCCACGGACAGGGCCCCTACAATGAGCAGTTCTTC,CASSHGQGPYNEQFF
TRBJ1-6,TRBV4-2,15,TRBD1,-,TGTGCCAGCAGCCACGAACAGGGGGCTGGATCACCCCTCCACTTT,CASSHEQGAGSPLHF
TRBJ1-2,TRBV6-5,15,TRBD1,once,TGTGCCAGCAGTCCGGAGGGACAGGGGATATATGGCTACACCTTC,CASSPEGQGIYGYTF
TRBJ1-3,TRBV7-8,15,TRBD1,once,TGTGCCAGCAGCCTCGGGACAGCCACTGGAAACACCATATATTTT,CASSLGTATGNTIYF
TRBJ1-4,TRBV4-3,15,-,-,TGCGCCAGCAGCCTTTATCGGCAGGGGCCTGAAAAACTGTTTTTT,CASSLYRQGPEKLFF
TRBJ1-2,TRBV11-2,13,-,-,TGTGCCAGCAGCCCCGACAGGAACTATGGCTACACCTTC,CASSPDRNYGYTF